These 10 T cell receptor beta chains originate from one sample sequenced in a study of T cells in Graves' hyperthyroidism and ophthalmopathy. What was amplified from RNA transcripts were TCR beta CDR3 regions. Researchers ran a first-round RT-PCR on the TCR CDR3 using the HTBI primer set. A single record per CDR3 protein comes from TCRdb applying MiXCR to the multiplex PCR reads. This table has 350,000 to 400,000 distinct CDR3 sequences, roughly 18% appearing once. Sample: blood. All receptors derive from a man younger than 30 with Graves' ophthalmopathy.

CDR3 in amino acids: CASSLPLGAGSYGYTF. The DNA of the CDR3 is TGTGCCAGCAGTTTACCCCTGGGTGCGGGGAGCTATGGCTACACCTTC. The chain recombines TRBV28 with TRBJ1-2; no clear D. CDR3 length: 16 residues. V was cut by 2 bases and J by 4 bases, with 17 bases left in between. Germline V gene sequence: CDR1 MDHEN, CDR2 SYDVKM.

There are a few counts of this clonotype. The chain combines TRBV3-1 with TRBJ2-7, with D perhaps TRBD1 or TRBD2 (5 bases each). Germline assignment: CDR1 LGHDT and CDR2 YNNKEL (reference sequence). The CDR3 runs 15 residues. V was shortened by 2 bases and J by 4 bases, with 15 bases between the two germline ends. The CDR3 DNA follows: TGTGCCAGCAGCCAAAGTAAAGGGACGTTGTACGAGCAGTACTTC. It codes for CASSQSKGTLYEQYF.

This clonotype was counted between two and nine times. The chain has TRBV11-2 and TRBJ2-3; D is uncertain. This CDR3 comprises 13 residues. V was pared by 9 bases and J by 11 bases, with 21 bases between. CDR1 is SGHAT and CDR2 is FQNNGV in the germline V gene. The CDR3 nucleotides are TGTGCCAGTGGTTCCGGGCCCTCTCCGGGGCAGTATTTT. As protein: CASGSGPSPGQYF. Filled out from reference TRBV11-2 and TRBJ2-3, the complete variable domain reads EAGVAQSPRYKIIEKRQSVAFWCNPISGHATLYWYQQILGQGPKLLIQFQNNGVVDDSQLPKDRFSAERLKGVDSTLKIQPAKLEDSAVYLCASGSGPSPGQYFGPGTRLTVL.

This clonotype was recorded at least ten times. The CDR3 sequence: CASSLDSPGRRGYTF. The CDR3 nucleotides are TGTGCCAGCAGCTTAGATTCTCCCGGGCGGCGTGGCTACACCTTC. The chain is built from TRBV11-2 and TRBJ1-2; D ambiguous. Trimming shortened V by 0 bases and J by 7 bases, and 15 bases separated the two germline ends. Germline V gives CDR1 SGHAT, CDR2 FQNNGV. This CDR3 contains 15 residues.

The chain recombines TRBV15 with TRBJ2-3; TRBD2 matches 15 bases. The CDR3 has 19 amino acids. CDR1 is LNHNV, CDR2 YYDKDF, per germline (reference sequence). Germline trimming cut 8 bases from V and 4 bases from J; bases unmatched to any gene: 16. The CDR3 protein is CATRPRPGLAGGGPDTQYF. The CDR3 DNA reads TGTGCCACCCGCCCACGACCGGGACTAGCGGGAGGAGGTCCAGATACGCAGTATTTT. The variable domain in full, with the rest retrieved from reference TRBV15 and TRBJ2-3, is DAMVIQNPRYQVTQFGKPVTLSCSQTLNHNVMYWYQQKSSQAPKLLFHYYDKDFNNEADTPDNFQSRRPNTSFCFLDIRSPGLGDTAMYLCATRPRPGLAGGGPDTQYFGPGTRLTVL.

The chain joins TRBV5-5 to TRBJ2-3, with 8 bases matching TRBD2. Unmatched junction bases numbered 4, after V lost 3 bases and J lost 1 base. Germline V lookup: CDR1 SGHKS, CDR2 YYEKEE (reference sequence). This CDR3 has 15 residues. The CDR3 region has the DNA TGTGCCAGCAGCTCTCCAGCGGGGGGCACAGATACGCAGTATTTT. This encodes CASSSPAGGTDTQYF.

This clonotype showed up just a few times. The chain joins TRBV5-4 to TRBJ2-2, with D perhaps matching TRBD1 (5 bases). Trimming took 0 bases from V and 1 from J, leaving 7 bases between them. Per the germline V gene, CDR1 is SGHNT and CDR2 is YYREEE (reference sequence). This CDR3 comprises 15 residues. Written as DNA, the CDR3 is TGTGCCAGCAGCTTGGGAACAGGGAACACCGGGGAGCTGTTTTTT. Its translation: CASSLGTGNTGELFF.

This clonotype was seen only a few times. The chain couples TRBV25-1 to TRBJ1-4; tentatively, D is TRBD1 (5 bases). V lost 3 bases, J lost 4 bases, and 9 bases lay in between. CDR1 is MGHDK, CDR2 SYGVNS, per germline. The CDR3 length is 14 residues. The CDR3 DNA sequence: TGTGCCAGCAGTGAGGGGGACGATAATGAAAAACTGTTTTTT. Residues: CASSEGDDNEKLFF.

V and J are TRBV19 and TRBJ2-6, with 8 bases matching TRBD1. Germline V gene sequence: CDR1 LNHDA, CDR2 SQIVND (reference sequence). Trimming took 3 bases from V and 0 from J; bases not matched to a gene: 7. The CDR3 runs 18 residues. CDR3 loop: CASSIPDRVPSGANVLTF. CDR3 sequence (DNA): TGTGCCAGTAGTATCCCGGACAGGGTCCCCTCTGGGGCCAACGTCCTGACTTTC.

This clonotype was picked up a small number of times. The chain carries TRBV7-9 and TRBJ2-2, with a weak D call TRBD2 (6 bases). Deletions cut 4 bases from V and 3 bases from J, with 12 bases between. This CDR3 has 15 residues. Germline loops: CDR1 SEHNR, CDR2 FQNEAQ (reference sequence). In DNA, the CDR3 is TGTGCCAGCAGCTCCGGGAGCGGCCACACCGGGGAGCTGTTTTTT. As protein: CASSSGSGHTGELFF.